The TCR beta chain described here comes from a study of CD8 T cells in ankylosing spondylitis. Findings of the study overall: In ankylosing spondylitis patients, matched synovial fluid reportedly showed significant enrichment of disease-linked clones. Seemingly distinctive of ankylosing spondylitis blood was a TCR beta motif formed by eight highly homologous variants.

As the method for making TCR beta libraries, quantitative 5'-RACE with molecular barcodes was used. TCRdb reanalysed the 5' RACE reads using MiXCR and keeps one entry per CDR3 protein. The sample yields 200,000 to 250,000 distinct CDR3 sequences, roughly 8% seen once. V dropped 5 bases and J dropped 5; count of bases not matched to a gene: 4. Germline CDR1 DFQATT, CDR2 SNEGSKA (reference sequence). The CDR3 runs to 13 residues. This clonotype was recorded many times. Its antigen is not known. The rearrangement joins TRBV20-1 to TRBJ2-3; 10 bases are a match to TRBD2. The receptor was isolated from a female donor with ankylosing spondylitis or in good health (not recorded which). Sequenced sample: blood, either unsorted or a sorted T cell fraction (not recorded which). Written as DNA, the CDR3 is TGCAGTGCTTCCCTAGCGGGAGAAGATACGCAGTATTTT. Its protein is CSASLAGEDTQYF.